Listed below are T cell receptor beta chains from one sample, sequenced in a study of cytomegalovirus exposure and HLA in healthy donors. Repertoires were generated with immunoSEQ multiplex PCR, while TCRdb's copy carries only in-frame clones and drops some. The sample carries some 120,000 clones, 73% recorded once. The sequenced sample was PBMCs. All receptors come from a man in his fifties or sixties in good health and CMV-seropositive. CDR3s include the opening cysteine and the closing phenylalanine or tryptophan. Fields, in order: J gene, V gene, clone size, D gene, CDR3 length, CDR3 protein, CDR3 DNA. D genes are given only for firm matches. Size values are once, few and many counts, or a class for expanded clones, and some rows have none.

J: TRBJ1-5; V: TRBV15; size: -; D: TRBD1; length: 16; CDR3: CATSSGRGQGKQPQHF; DNA: TGTGCCACCAGCAGTGGGAGGGGACAGGGGAAACAGCCCCAGCATTTT
J: TRBJ2-5; V: TRBV5-1; size: -; D: TRBD1; length: 13; CDR3: CASTGTGDETQYF; DNA: TGCGCCAGCACTGGGACAGGGGACGAGACCCAGTACTTC
J: TRBJ2-7; V: TRBV14; size: -; D: -; length: 14; CDR3: CASSAQGLAYEQYF; DNA: TGTGCCAGCAGCGCACAGGGATTAGCATACGAGCAGTACTTC
J: TRBJ2-3; V: TRBV7-6; size: -; D: -; length: 18; CDR3: CASSLVGGRNLGTDTQYF; DNA: TGTGCCAGCAGCTTAGTGGGGGGAAGGAACCTCGGCACAGATACGCAGTATTTT
J: TRBJ1-2; V: TRBV6-1; size: -; D: TRBD1; length: 14; CDR3: CASRGLTGGYGYTF; DNA: TGTGCCAGCAGGGGCCTGACAGGGGGATATGGCTACACCTTC
J: TRBJ2-2; V: TRBV18; size: once; D: TRBD1; length: 16; CDR3: CASSPPRTGYTGELFF; DNA: TGTGCCAGCTCACCACCGAGGACAGGGTACACCGGGGAGCTGTTTTTT
J: TRBJ2-7; V: TRBV6-5; size: once; D: TRBD1; length: 14; CDR3: CASSKGQTSYEQYF; DNA: TGTGCCAGCAGCAAGGGACAGACCTCCTACGAGCAGTACTTC
J: TRBJ2-2; V: TRBV9; size: -; D: -; length: 14; CDR3: CASSVQGNTGELFF; DNA: TGTGCCAGCAGCGTACAGGGGAACACCGGGGAGCTGTTTTTT
J: TRBJ1-2; V: TRBV30; size: -; D: -; length: 14; CDR3: CAWSVRGFGYGYTF; DNA: TGTGCCTGGAGTGTCAGGGGCTTTGGGTATGGCTACACCTTC
J: TRBJ1-1; V: TRBV25-1; size: -; D: -; length: 14; CDR3: CASSEGTLNTEAFF; DNA: TGTGCCAGCAGTGAGGGCACCTTGAACACTGAAGCTTTCTTT
J: TRBJ2-7; V: TRBV6-1; size: -; D: TRBD1; length: 16; CDR3: CASSESLGQGALEQYF; DNA: TGTGCCAGCAGTGAGAGCTTAGGACAGGGGGCTTTAGAGCAGTACTTC
J: TRBJ1-3; V: TRBV6-5; size: -; D: -; length: 12; CDR3: CATTASGNTIYF; DNA: TGTGCCACCACAGCCTCTGGAAACACCATATATTTT
J: TRBJ1-2; V: TRBV5-1; size: -; D: TRBD1; length: 15; CDR3: CASSDIRTGLLFFTF; DNA: TGCGCCAGCAGCGATATCAGGACAGGTCTACTCTTTTTCACCTTC
J: TRBJ2-5; V: TRBV19; size: -; D: TRBD2; length: 15; CDR3: CASSSRLAGAETQYF; DNA: TGTGCCAGTAGTTCACGACTAGCGGGGGCAGAGACCCAGTACTTC
J: TRBJ1-4; V: TRBV7-2; size: -; D: -; length: 15; CDR3: CASSFQLAGDEKLFF; DNA: TGTGCCAGCAGCTTCCAACTCGCCGGAGACGAAAAACTGTTTTTT
J: TRBJ1-1; V: TRBV29-1; size: -; D: -; length: 13; CDR3: CSVEYGFGTEAFF; DNA: TGCAGCGTTGAATACGGGTTTGGCACTGAAGCTTTCTTT
J: TRBJ1-1; V: TRBV7-8; size: few; D: TRBD1; length: 16; CDR3: CASSGRDRVLNTEAFF; DNA: TGTGCCAGCAGCGGCCGGGACAGGGTCTTGAACACTGAAGCTTTCTTT